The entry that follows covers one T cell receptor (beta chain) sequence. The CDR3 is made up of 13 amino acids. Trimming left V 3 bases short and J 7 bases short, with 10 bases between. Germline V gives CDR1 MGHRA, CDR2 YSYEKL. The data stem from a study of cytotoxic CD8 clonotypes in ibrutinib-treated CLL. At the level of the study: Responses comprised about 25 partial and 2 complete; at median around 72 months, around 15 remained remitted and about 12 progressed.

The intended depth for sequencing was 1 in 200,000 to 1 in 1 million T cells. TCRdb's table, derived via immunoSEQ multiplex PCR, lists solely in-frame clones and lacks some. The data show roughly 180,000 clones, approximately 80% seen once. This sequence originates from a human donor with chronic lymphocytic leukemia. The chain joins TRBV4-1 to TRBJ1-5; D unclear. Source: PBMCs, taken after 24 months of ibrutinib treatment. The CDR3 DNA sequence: TGCGCCAGCAGCCAGGGTTCAGCCCAGCCCCAGCATTTT. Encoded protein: CASSQGSAQPQHF.